This T cell receptor (beta chain) appears in the sequencing data of a study of human T cells and chemical hapten exposure. Study-wide background: Per-sample TCR yield variability stemmed mainly from small pooled library volume differences.

Study conclusions and caveats: No alteration of TCRs above 1 in 1000 frequency was seen with DPC sensitization. Expanded TCRs produced significantly more large CDR3 similarity clusters than controls did.

The time point: patch test 2, 6 weeks after DPC sensitization. Treatment meaning: therapeutic diphenylcyclopropenone sensitization with weekly scalp DPC. This clonotype was counted many times. Its antigen is undetermined. Germline CDR1 reads LGHNA; CDR2 reads YNFKEQ. V lost 0 bases and J lost 4, with 12 bases in between. The CDR3 is 15 amino acids. MiXCR, run by TCRdb on the RACE reads, gives a single entry per CDR3 protein. Of approximately 95,000 distinct CDR3 sequences listed, approximately 10% were seen once; the top ten hold 3.2%. The V gene is TRBV4-2, the J gene TRBJ1-2, with a possible D match to TRBD1 (5 bases). The specimen comprised whole blood, sampled in connection with sensitization to the hapten diphenylcyclopropenone (DPC). This TCR derives from a woman between 40 and 50 years old with alopecia areata. Some clones in this sample may be carry-over from other donors' samples. The CDR3 region has the DNA TGTGCCAGCAGCCAAGATGACGGGGCCATCTATGGCTACACCTTC. It encodes CASSQDDGAIYGYTF.